This TCR beta chain derives from a study of blood T cell repertoires in COVID-19. On the study more broadly: Acute-phase and convalescent COVID-19 samples originated in the United States, Italy and Spain. PBMCs, B-cell-depleted T cells, or T cells were the source of the cDNA or gDNA that made up the material.

As processed by the authors: How many nucleated cells were present was estimated from reference gene primer amplification. Profiling relied on immunoSEQ multiplex PCR, and the TCRdb table lists in-frame clones only, not all of them. V, J and clone size were drawn from that table, and D and trimming were deduced from the DNA. The sample shows roughly 140,000 clones, 70% to 90% of them seen only once. The V segment lost 5 bases and the J segment 2 bases; nucleotides outside the gene matches: 4. Germline lookup yields CDR1 MNHEY and CDR2 SMNVEV (reference sequence). The CDR3 extends over 15 amino acids.

The receptor comes from a woman aged 35 to 49 with active or convalescent COVID-19. The sequencing sample was made of peripheral blood. The chain recombines TRBV27 with TRBJ2-1; 9 nucleotides agree with TRBD2. The CDR3 here is CASSQLAGPYNEQFF. The CDR3 region has the DNA TGTGCCAGCAGTCAACTAGCGGGTCCCTACAATGAGCAGTTCTTC.